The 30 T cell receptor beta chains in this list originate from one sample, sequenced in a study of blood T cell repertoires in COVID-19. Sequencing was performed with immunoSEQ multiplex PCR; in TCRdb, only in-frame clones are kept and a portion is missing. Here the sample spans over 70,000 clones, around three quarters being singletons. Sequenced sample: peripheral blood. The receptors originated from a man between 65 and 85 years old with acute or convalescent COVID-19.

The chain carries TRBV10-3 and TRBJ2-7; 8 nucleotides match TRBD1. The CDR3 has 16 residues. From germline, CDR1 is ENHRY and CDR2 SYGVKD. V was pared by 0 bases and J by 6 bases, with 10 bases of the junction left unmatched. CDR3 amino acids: CAISESDPGQGAEQYF. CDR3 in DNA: TGTGCCATCAGTGAGTCTGATCCCGGACAGGGCGCCGAGCAGTACTTC.

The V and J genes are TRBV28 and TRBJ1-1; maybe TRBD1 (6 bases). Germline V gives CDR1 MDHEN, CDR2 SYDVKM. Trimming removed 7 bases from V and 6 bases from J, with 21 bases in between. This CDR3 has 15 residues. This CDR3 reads CASIQQGVGRAEAFF. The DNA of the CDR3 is TGTGCCAGCATTCAACAGGGAGTCGGGCGCGCTGAAGCTTTCTTT.

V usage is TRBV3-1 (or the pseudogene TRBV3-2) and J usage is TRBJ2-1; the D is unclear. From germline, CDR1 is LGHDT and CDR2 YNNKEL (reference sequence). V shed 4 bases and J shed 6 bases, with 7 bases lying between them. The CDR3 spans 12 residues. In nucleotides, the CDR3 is TGTGCCAGCAGCCCCGCAGGCAATGAGCAGTTCTTC. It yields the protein CASSPAGNEQFF.

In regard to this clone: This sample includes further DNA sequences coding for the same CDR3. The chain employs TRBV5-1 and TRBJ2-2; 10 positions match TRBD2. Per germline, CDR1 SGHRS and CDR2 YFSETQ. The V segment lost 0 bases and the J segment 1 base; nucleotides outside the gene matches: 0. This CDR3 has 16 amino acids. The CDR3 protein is CASSLGLAGNTGELFF. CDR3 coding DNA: TGCGCCAGCAGCTTGGGACTAGCGGGGAACACCGGGGAGCTGTTTTTT. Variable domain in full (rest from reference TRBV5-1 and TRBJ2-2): KAGVTQTPRYLIKTRGQQVTLSCSPISGHRSVSWYQQTPGQGLQFLFEYFSETQRNKGNFPGRFSGRQFSNSRSEMNVSTLELGDSALYLCASSLGLAGNTGELFFGEGSRLTVL.

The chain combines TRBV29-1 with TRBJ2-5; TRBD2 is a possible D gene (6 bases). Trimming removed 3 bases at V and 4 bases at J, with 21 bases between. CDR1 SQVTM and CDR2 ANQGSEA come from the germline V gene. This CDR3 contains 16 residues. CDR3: CSVDGDSLIWGETQYF. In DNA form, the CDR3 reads TGCAGCGTTGACGGGGACTCCCTGATTTGGGGAGAGACCCAGTACTTC.

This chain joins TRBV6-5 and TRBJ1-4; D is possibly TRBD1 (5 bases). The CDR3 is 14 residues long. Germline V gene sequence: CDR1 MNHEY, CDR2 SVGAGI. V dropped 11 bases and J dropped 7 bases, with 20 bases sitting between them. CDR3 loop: CASKFGSGAEKLFF. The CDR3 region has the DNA TGTGCCTCAAAGTTTGGGAGCGGGGCTGAAAAACTGTTTTTT.

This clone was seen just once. CDR3 loop: CASSSSGGNEQFF. CDR3 sequence (DNA): TGTGCCAGTAGTTCGAGCGGGGGTAATGAGCAGTTCTTC. J is TRBJ2-1 and V is TRBV19, with 8 bases that match TRBD2. Germline CDR1 and CDR2: LNHDA and SQIVND (reference sequence). This CDR3 has 13 amino acids. The junction had 4 bases not matched to a gene; V was cut back by 5 bases and J by 7 bases.

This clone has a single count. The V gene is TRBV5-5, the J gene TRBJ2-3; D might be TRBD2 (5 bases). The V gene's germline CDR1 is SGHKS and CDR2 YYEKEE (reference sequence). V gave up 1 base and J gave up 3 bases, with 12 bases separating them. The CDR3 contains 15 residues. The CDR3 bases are TGTGCCAGCAGCTTGCGAGGGTTAAGTACAGATACGCAGTATTTT. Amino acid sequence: CASSLRGLSTDTQYF.

CDR3 sequence (DNA): TGTGCCAGCAGTTTATGGGCGCCCGGAGGCGAGACCCAGTACTTC. This sequence encodes CASSLWAPGGETQYF. The chain combines TRBV27 with TRBJ2-5; weak D call: TRBD2 (5 bases). The V end was cut by 1 base, the J end by 5 bases, with 14 bases between. The CDR3 length is 15 residues. The germline gives CDR1 MNHEY, CDR2 SMNVEV (reference sequence).

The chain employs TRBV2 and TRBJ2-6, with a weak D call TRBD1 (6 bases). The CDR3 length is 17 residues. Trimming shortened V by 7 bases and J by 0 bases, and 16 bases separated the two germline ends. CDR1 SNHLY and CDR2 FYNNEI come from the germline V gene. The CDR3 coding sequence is TGTGCCAGCACCCAGGGGCTAGGGATCTCTGGGGCCAACGTCCTGACTTTC. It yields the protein CASTQGLGISGANVLTF.

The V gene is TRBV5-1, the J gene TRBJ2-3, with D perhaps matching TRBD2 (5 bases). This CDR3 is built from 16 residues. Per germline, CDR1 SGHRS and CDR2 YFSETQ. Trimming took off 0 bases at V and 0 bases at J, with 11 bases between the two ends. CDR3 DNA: TGCGCCAGCAGCTTGGGCCGGGGTCTTAGCACAGATACGCAGTATTTT. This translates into CASSLGRGLSTDTQYF.

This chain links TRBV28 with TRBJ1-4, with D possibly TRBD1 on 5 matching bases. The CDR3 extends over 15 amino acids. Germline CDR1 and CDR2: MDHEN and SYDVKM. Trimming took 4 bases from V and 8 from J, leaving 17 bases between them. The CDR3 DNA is TGTGCCAGCAGTTCCCCGCGGAGGGGCGGAGAAAAACTGTTTTTT. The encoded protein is CASSSPRRGGEKLFF.

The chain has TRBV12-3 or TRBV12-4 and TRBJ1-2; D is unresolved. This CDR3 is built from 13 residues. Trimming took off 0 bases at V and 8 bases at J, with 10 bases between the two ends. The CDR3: CASSLARGGGYTF. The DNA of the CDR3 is TGTGCCAGCAGTTTAGCGCGCGGCGGAGGCTACACCTTC.

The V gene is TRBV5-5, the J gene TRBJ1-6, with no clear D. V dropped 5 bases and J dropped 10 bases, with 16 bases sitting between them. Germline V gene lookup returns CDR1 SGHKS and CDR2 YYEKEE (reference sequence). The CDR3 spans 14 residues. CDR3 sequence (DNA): TGTGCCAGCAGTTTCGTATCTCCTAGCTCACCCCTCCACTTT. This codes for CASSFVSPSSPLHF.

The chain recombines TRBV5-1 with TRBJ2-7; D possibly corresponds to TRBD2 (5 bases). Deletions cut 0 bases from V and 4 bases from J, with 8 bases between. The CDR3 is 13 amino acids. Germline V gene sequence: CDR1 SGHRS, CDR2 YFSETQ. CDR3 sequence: CASSLGTLYEQYF. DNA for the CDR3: TGCGCCAGCAGCTTGGGGACTTTGTACGAGCAGTACTTC.

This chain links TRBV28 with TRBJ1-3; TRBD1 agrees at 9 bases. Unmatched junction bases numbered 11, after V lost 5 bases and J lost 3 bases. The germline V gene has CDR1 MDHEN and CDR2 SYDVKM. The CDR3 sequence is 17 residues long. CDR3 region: CASSAHRQGVGGNTIYF. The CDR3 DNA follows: TGTGCCAGCAGTGCCCATCGACAGGGGGTGGGTGGAAACACCATATATTTT.

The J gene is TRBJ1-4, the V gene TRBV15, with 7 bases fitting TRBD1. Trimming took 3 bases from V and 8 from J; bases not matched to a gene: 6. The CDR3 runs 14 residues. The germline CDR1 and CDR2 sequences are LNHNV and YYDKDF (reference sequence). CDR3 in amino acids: CATSSRRTGEKLFF. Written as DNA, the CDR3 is TGTGCCACCAGCAGCCGACGGACAGGAGAAAAACTGTTTTTT.

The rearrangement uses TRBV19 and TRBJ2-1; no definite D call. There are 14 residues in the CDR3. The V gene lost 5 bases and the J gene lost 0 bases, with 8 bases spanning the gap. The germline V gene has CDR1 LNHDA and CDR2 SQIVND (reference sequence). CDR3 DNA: TGTGCCAGTAGTCCAGAAAGCTCCTACAATGAGCAGTTCTTC. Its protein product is CASSPESSYNEQFF.

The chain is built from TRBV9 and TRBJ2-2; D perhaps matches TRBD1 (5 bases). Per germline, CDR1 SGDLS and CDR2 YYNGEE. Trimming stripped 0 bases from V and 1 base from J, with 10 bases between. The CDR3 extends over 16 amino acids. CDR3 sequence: CASSVDRGMNTGELFF. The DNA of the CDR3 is TGTGCCAGCAGCGTAGATAGGGGTATGAACACCGGGGAGCTGTTTTTT.

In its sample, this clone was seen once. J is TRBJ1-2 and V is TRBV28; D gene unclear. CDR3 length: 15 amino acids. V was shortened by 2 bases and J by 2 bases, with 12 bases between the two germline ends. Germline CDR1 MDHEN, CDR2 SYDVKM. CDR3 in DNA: TGTGCCAGCAGTTTAGCAACTTATTTGAACTATGGCTACACCTTC. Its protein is CASSLATYLNYGYTF.

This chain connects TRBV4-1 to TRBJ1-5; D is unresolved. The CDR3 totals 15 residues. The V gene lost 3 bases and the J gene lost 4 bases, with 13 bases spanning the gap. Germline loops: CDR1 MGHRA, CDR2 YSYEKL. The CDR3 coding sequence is TGCGCCAGCAGCCAGCGAGACGGAGTTAATCAGCCCCAGCATTTT. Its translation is CASSQRDGVNQPQHF.

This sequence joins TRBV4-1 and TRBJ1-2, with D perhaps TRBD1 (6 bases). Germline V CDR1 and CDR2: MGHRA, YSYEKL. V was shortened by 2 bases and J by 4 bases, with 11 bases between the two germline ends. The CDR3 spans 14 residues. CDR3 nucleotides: TGCGCCAGCAGCCAACTACAGGGTGGCTATGGCTACACCTTC. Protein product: CASSQLQGGYGYTF.

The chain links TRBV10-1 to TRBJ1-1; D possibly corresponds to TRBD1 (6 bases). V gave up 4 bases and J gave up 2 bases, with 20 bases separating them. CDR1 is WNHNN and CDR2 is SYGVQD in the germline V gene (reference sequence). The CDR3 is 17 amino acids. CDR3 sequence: CASSGTGIHKVNTEAFF. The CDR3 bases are TGCGCCAGCAGTGGTACAGGGATTCATAAGGTTAACACTGAAGCTTTCTTT.

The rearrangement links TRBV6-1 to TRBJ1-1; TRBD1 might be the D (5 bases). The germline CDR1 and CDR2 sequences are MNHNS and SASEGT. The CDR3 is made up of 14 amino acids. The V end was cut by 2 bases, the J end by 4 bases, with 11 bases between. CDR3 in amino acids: CASSEWVGGTEAFF. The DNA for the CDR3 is TGTGCCAGCAGTGAATGGGTGGGGGGCACTGAAGCTTTCTTT.

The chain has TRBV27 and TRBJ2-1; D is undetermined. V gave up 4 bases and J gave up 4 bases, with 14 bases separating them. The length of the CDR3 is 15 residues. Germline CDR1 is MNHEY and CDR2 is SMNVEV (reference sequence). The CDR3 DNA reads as TGTGCCAGCAGTTCGACAAAGCTGGGTTACAATGAGCAGTTCTTC. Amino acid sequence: CASSSTKLGYNEQFF.

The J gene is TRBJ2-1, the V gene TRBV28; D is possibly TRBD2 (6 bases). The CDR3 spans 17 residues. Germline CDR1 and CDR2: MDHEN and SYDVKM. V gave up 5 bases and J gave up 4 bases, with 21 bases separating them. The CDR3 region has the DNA TGTGCCAGCAGTCCCCTCGAGGGGCGGGGTTCTTACAATGAGCAGTTCTTC. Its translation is CASSPLEGRGSYNEQFF.

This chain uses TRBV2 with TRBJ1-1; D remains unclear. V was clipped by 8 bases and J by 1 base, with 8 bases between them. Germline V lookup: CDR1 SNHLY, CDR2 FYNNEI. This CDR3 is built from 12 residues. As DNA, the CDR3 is TGTGCCAGCTCGGGGTCGAACACTGAAGCTTTCTTT. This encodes CASSGSNTEAFF.

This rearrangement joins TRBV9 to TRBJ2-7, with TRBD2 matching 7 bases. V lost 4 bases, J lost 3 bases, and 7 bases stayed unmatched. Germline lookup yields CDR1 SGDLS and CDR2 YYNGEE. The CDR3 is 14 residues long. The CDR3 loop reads CASSSPGRNYEQYF. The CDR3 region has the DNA TGTGCCAGCAGCTCCCCCGGGAGGAACTACGAGCAGTACTTC.

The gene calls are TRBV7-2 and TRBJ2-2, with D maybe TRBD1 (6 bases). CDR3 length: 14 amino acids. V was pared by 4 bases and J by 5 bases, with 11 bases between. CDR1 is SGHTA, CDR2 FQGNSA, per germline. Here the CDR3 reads CASSSPGVTGELFF. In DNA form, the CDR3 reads TGTGCCAGCAGCTCCCCAGGGGTAACCGGGGAGCTGTTTTTT. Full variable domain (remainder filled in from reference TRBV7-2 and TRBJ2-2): GAGVSQSPSNKVTEKGKDVELRCDPISGHTALYWYRQSLGQGLEFLIYFQGNSAPDKSGLPSDRFSAERTGGSVSTLTIQRTQQEDSAVYLCASSSPGVTGELFFGEGSRLTVL.

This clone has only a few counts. CDR3 DNA sequence: TGCGCCAGCAGCTCCTGGACAGGGGGGGGCACAGATACGCAGTATTTT. It translates to CASSSWTGGGTDTQYF. The chain is built from TRBV5-1 and TRBJ2-3; 10 bases align to TRBD1. The CDR3 contains 16 residues. V dropped 3 bases and J dropped 1; count of bases not matched to a gene: 5. In germline, CDR1 is SGHRS, CDR2 YFSETQ.